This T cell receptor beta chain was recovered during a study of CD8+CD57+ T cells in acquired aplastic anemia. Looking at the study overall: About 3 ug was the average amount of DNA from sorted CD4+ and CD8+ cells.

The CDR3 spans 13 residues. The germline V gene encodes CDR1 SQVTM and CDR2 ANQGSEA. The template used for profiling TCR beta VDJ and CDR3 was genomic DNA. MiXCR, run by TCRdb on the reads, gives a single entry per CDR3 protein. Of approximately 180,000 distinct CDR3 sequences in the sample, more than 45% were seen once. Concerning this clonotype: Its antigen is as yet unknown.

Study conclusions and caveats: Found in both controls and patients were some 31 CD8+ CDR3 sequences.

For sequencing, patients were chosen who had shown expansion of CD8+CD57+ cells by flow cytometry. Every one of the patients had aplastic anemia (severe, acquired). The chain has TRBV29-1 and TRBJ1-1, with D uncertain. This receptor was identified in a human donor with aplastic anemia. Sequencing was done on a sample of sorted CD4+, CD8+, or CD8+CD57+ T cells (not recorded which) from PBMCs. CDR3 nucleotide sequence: TGCAACGTAGCCGCGGTGTTTAACACTGAAGCTTTCTTT. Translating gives CNVAAVFNTEAFF.